This T cell receptor beta chain was sequenced during a study of control samples from healthy donors and cancer patients. Trimming left V 6 bases short and J 5 bases short, with 19 bases between. Per germline, CDR1 MNHEY and CDR2 SVGAGI. This CDR3 is built from 15 residues. Method: immunoSEQ multiplex PCR; TCRdb's copy keeps in-frame clones and lacks some. The sample yields tens of thousands of clones, roughly 89% seen once. This chain connects TRBV6-5 to TRBJ1-2; weak D call: TRBD1 (6 bases). This sequence originates from a man in his fifties or sixties in good health. Sequencing was carried out using blood. CDR3 protein: CASRDRGRAGYGYTF. CDR3 nucleotide sequence: TGTGCCAGCAGGGATCGGGGGCGGGCGGGTTATGGCTACACCTTC.